One sample yielded the 3 T cell receptor beta chains listed below, sequenced in a study of T cell repertoires in cytomegalovirus infection. TCRdb redid the calling of the reads with MiXCR, one entry per CDR3 protein. In the table there are around 260,000 distinct CDR3 sequences, roughly 10% of which are singletons. Sequencing was carried out using PBMCs. Source of these receptors: a human donor in good health (CMV status not recorded). Some clones in this sample may be carry-over from other donors' samples.

The sample holds many counts of this clonotype. The chain combines TRBV7-2 with TRBJ1-2; 9 nucleotides agree with TRBD1. J lost 8 bases, V lost 5 bases, and 6 bases had no gene match. The CDR3 has 13 amino acids. Germline assignment: CDR1 SGHTA and CDR2 FQGNSA. DNA for the CDR3: TGTGCCAGCAGCCGACGACAGGGGGAGGGCTACACCTTC. Its protein is CASSRRQGEGYTF.

This clonotype was counted many times. The rearrangement uses TRBV24-1 and TRBJ2-1; D is undetermined. The germline V gene encodes CDR1 KGHDR and CDR2 SFDVKD. V dropped 5 bases and J dropped 3 bases, with 13 bases sitting between them. CDR3 length equals 15 residues. The CDR3 loop reads CATSGYRSLYNEQFF. In DNA form, the CDR3 reads TGTGCCACCAGTGGATACCGGTCCCTCTACAATGAGCAGTTCTTC.

This clonotype was detected a few times. V gene TRBV28 combines with J gene TRBJ2-5, with D unresolved. The CDR3 is 14 residues long. Trimming removed 6 bases from V and 5 bases from J, with 16 bases in between. In germline, CDR1 is MDHEN, CDR2 SYDVKM. DNA for the CDR3: TGTGCCAGCAGCGTAAACTGGCGAAAGGAGACCCAGTACTTC. It encodes CASSVNWRKETQYF.